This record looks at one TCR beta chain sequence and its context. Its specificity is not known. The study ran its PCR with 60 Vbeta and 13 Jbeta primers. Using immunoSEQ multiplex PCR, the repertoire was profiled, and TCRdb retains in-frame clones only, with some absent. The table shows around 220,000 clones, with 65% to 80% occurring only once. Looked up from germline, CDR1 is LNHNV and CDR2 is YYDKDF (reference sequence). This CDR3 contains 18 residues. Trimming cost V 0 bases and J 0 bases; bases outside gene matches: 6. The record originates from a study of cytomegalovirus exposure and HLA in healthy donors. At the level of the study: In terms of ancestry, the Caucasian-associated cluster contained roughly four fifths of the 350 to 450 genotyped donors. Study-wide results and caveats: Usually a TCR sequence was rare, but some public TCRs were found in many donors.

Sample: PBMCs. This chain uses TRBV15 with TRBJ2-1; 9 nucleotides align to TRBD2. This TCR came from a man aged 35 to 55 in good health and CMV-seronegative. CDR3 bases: TGTGCCACCAGCAGAGATTTTTCGACTAGCGGCTCCTACAATGAGCAGTTCTTC. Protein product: CATSRDFSTSGSYNEQFF.